A single T cell receptor (beta chain) is shown here with its context. The antigen is unknown. From RNA transcripts, TCR beta CDR3 regions were amplified. HTBI primers were employed in a first-round RT-PCR of the TCR CDR3. TCRdb independently ran MiXCR on the multiplex PCR reads; one entry per CDR3 protein. The data show about 400,000 distinct CDR3 sequences, 13% to 15% seen once. Diagnosis rested on symptoms, serum thyroxine and TRAb, thyroid ultrasound, and orbital computed tomography. The entry originates in a study of T cells in Graves' hyperthyroidism and ophthalmopathy. Turning to the study itself: Prior to any treatment, at the point of initial diagnosis, peripheral blood was collected.

Whole-study findings and limits: Ophthalmopathy onset followed model prediction by a median about 6.5 months. Most thyroid clonotypes that were expanded above 0.001 also turned up in blood.

The material sequenced was blood. The clonotype originates from a woman in her thirties with Graves' ophthalmopathy.

CDR3 sequence (DNA): TGTGCCAGCAGCGTACGGGGGACAGACACTGAAGCTTTCTTT. It translates to CASSVRGTDTEAFF. V is TRBV9 and J is TRBJ1-1, with TRBD1 identical over 7 bases. The J segment lost 3 bases and the V segment lost 1 base, leaving 3 bases of the junction unmatched. Germline-derived CDR1 and CDR2 are SGDLS and YYNGEE. CDR3 length: 14 residues.